This T cell receptor beta chain was recorded in a study of T cell responses to AZD1222 COVID-19 vaccine. Germline assignment: CDR1 LGHNT and CDR2 FRNRAP. CDR3 size: 15 residues. Trimming stripped 4 bases from V and 0 bases from J, with 10 bases between. Profiled with immunoSEQ multiplex PCR; TCRdb holds only in-frame clones, not every one. The sample contains 40,000 to 60,000 clones, roughly 85% of which appear only once. The gene calls are TRBV12-5 and TRBJ1-5, with a possible D match to TRBD1 (5 bases). The input for sequencing was peripheral blood, taken 28 days after the second AZD1222 dose. This receptor was identified in an adult who received the AZD1222 COVID-19 vaccine. The CDR3 spells CASGSGGGSNQPQHF. The CDR3 DNA follows: TGTGCTAGTGGTTCTGGGGGGGGTAGCAATCAGCCCCAGCATTTT.